A selection of T cell receptor beta chains follows, all from one sample in a study of blood T cell repertoires in COVID-19. Assay: immunoSEQ multiplex PCR; the TCRdb copy retains only in-frame clones and omits some. The sample has roughly 130,000 clones, 84% seen once. Sequencing input: PBMCs or T cells enriched from blood (not recorded which). The receptors come from a woman in her 30s who had recovered from COVID-19. The CDR3 runs from the conserved cysteine through the conserved F or W. A D gene is named only where the DNA matches it firmly. Clone size is not always given. Where it is, it says once, few, many or a class for expanded clones.

j_call v_call clone_size d_call cdr3_length cdr3_nt cdr3_aa
TRBJ2-7 TRBV9 once . 14 TGTGCCAGCAGCGTTAAGTGGGATGGAGGGGAGCAGTACTTC CASSVKWDGGEQYF
TRBJ1-6 TRBV12-1 few . 16 TGTGCCAGCAGCCTAAAGGACAGGGACGCCGATTCACCCCTCCACTTT CASSLKDRDADSPLHF
TRBJ1-2 TRBV4-2 . TRBD1 15 TGTGCCAGCAGCCAAGGGGGACAGAATTGGTATGGCTACACCTTC CASSQGGQNWYGYTF
TRBJ1-2 TRBV5-1 . . 12 TGCGCCAGCAGCTTGGACAGGGACGGCTACACCTTC CASSLDRDGYTF
TRBJ1-4 TRBV3-1/TRBV3-2 . . 15 TGTGCCAGCAGCCACCCTCCCGGGGCTAATGAAAAACTGTTTTTT CASSHPPGANEKLFF
TRBJ2-7 TRBV7-9 . . 14 TGTGCCAGCAGCTACCGGAGGGGTGGCTACGAGCAGTACTTC CASSYRRGGYEQYF
TRBJ1-2 TRBV27 once . 14 TGTGCCAGCAGTTTATCGGCAGGGGACTATGGCTACACCTTC CASSLSAGDYGYTF
TRBJ2-7 TRBV7-9 few TRBD2 16 TGTGCCAGCAGCTTTCATGGACTAGCGGGAGATGGCGAGCAGTACTTC CASSFHGLAGDGEQYF
TRBJ1-4 TRBV5-4 . . 14 TGTGCCAGCAGCTTCGGTGGCGGGCCGGAAAAACTGTTTTTT CASSFGGGPEKLFF
TRBJ2-1 TRBV10-3 . TRBD1 13 TGTGCCATCAGCGGACAGGTTGGGAATGAGCAGTTCTTC CAISGQVGNEQFF
TRBJ1-1 TRBV6-5 . TRBD1 13 TGTGCCAGCAGTCTAACAGGGGGTGTTGAAGCTTTCTTT CASSLTGGVEAFF
TRBJ1-5 TRBV5-1 . TRBD1 15 TGCGCCAGCAGCTTGGGGACAGGGAGGAATCAGCCCCAGCATTTT CASSLGTGRNQPQHF
TRBJ2-7 TRBV7-9 . TRBD2 14 TGTGCCAGCAGCTTAGCCGGGACTAGTAACGAGCAGTACTTC CASSLAGTSNEQYF
TRBJ2-3 TRBV27 . . 17 TGTGCCAGCAGTTTATTTACCCGGGGTCTGCGCACAGATACGCAGTATTTT CASSLFTRGLRTDTQYF
TRBJ2-5 TRBV28 . TRBD2 16 TGTGCCAGCAGTTCTGTGGGAGGGCCGGCTAAAGAGACCCAGTACTTC CASSSVGGPAKETQYF
TRBJ1-5 TRBV30 . . 13 TGTGCCTGGACAGAGGGTTTCAATCAGCCCCAGCATTTT CAWTEGFNQPQHF
TRBJ2-2 TRBV4-2 . . 16 TGTGCCAGCAGCCTGAGTGCGCTAGGGGGCACCGGGGAGCTGTTTTTT CASSLSALGGTGELFF
TRBJ2-3 TRBV27 . TRBD2 17 TGTGCCAGCAGGAAATTTGGGACTAGCGGGAGCGCAGATACGCAGTATTTT CASRKFGTSGSADTQYF
TRBJ2-7 TRBV6-2/TRBV6-3 . TRBD2 16 TGTGCCAGCAGTCCCGAAGCGACTAGCGGGAGAGTGGAGCAGTACTTC CASSPEATSGRVEQYF
TRBJ1-6 TRBV7-2 . . 15 TGTGCCAGCAGCTTATATGGGAGGAACCATTCACCCCTCCACTTT CASSLYGRNHSPLHF
TRBJ2-5 TRBV29-1 . TRBD1 15 TGCAGCGCCCCAATTACCGGGACAGGGGCATGGACCCAGTACTTC CSAPITGTGAWTQYF
TRBJ2-3 TRBV5-1 . TRBD1 14 TGCGCCAGCAGCGACCGGACAGGGACAGATACGCAGTATTTT CASSDRTGTDTQYF
TRBJ1-4 TRBV6-1 . TRBD1 14 TGTGCCAGCAGTGAGGGACAGGGACATGAAAAACTGTTTTTT CASSEGQGHEKLFF
TRBJ2-7 TRBV28 . . 14 TGTGCCAGCAGTTTCTCGAGGGTTTCCTACGAGCAGTACTTC CASSFSRVSYEQYF